The 10 T cell receptor beta chains presented below share a single source sample, sequenced in a study of blood T cell repertoires in COVID-19. The data were produced by immunoSEQ multiplex PCR, yet TCRdb's version contains in-frame clones alone and is incomplete. The sample has 78,000 or so clones, 82% seen once; the top ten hold about 12%. The specimen was peripheral blood. Every receptor here comes from a man older than 75 with acute or convalescent COVID-19.

The V call is TRBV18, the J call TRBJ2-3; D perhaps matches TRBD2 (6 bases). V lost 6 bases to trimming and J lost 3 bases, with 13 bases between them. The germline gives CDR1 KGHSH, CDR2 LQKENI. The CDR3 totals 14 residues. CDR3: CASSPGAGTDTQYF. The CDR3 region has the DNA TGTGCCAGCTCCCCGGGAGCGGGTACAGATACGCAGTATTTT.

The chain combines TRBV10-3 with TRBJ1-2; 9 nucleotides agree with TRBD1. The CDR3 contains 12 residues. CDR1 is ENHRY, CDR2 SYGVKD, per germline. V lost 6 bases to trimming and J lost 9 bases; unmatched junction nucleotides: 5. DNA for the CDR3: TGTGCCATCAGGGGACAGGGAATCAGCTACACCTTC. This gives the protein CAIRGQGISYTF.

This clone was picked up a small number of times. The rearrangement joins TRBV5-1 to TRBJ1-2; TRBD1 matches at 8 bases. Germline V gene data show CDR1 as SGHRS and CDR2 as YFSETQ. CDR3 length: 12 residues. J lost 3 bases, V lost 7 bases, and 2 bases had no gene match. The CDR3 DNA reads as TGCGCCAGCGGGACAGGAGACTATGGCTACACCTTC. Its protein is CASGTGDYGYTF.

The rearrangement joins TRBV2 to TRBJ1-1, with TRBD1 as a possible D gene (6 bases). In germline, CDR1 is SNHLY, CDR2 FYNNEI. The CDR3 is made up of 15 amino acids. V lost 6 bases and J lost 0, with 14 bases in between. In DNA form, the CDR3 reads TGTGCCAGCAGAGAGAGGGGGGGCCTGAACACTGAAGCTTTCTTT. Translated: CASRERGGLNTEAFF.

The chain joins TRBV10-3 to TRBJ1-6; the D is unclear. From germline, CDR1 is ENHRY and CDR2 SYGVKD. Deletions cut 1 base from V and 12 bases from J, with 7 bases between. The length of the CDR3 is 12 residues. The CDR3 loop is CAISELEGPLHF. The CDR3 nucleotides read TGTGCCATCAGTGAGTTGGAGGGACCCCTCCACTTT.

DNA for the CDR3: TGTGCCAGCAGCCCCTTCCGAGATACGCAGTATTTT. Protein sequence: CASSPFRDTQYF. V gene TRBV7-2 combines with J gene TRBJ2-3; D unclear. CDR3 length equals 12 residues. The V gene's germline CDR1 is SGHTA and CDR2 FQGNSA. Trimming left V 5 bases short and J 5 bases short, with 8 bases between.

The rearrangement joins TRBV7-2 to TRBJ2-5; maybe TRBD1 (5 bases). Germline values: CDR1 SGHTA, CDR2 FQGNSA. V was clipped by 1 base and J by 5 bases, with 14 bases between them. The CDR3 is 15 residues long. The CDR3 DNA reads TGTGCCAGCAGCTTAGTCTCCGCAGGGCGGGAGACCCAGTACTTC. Translating gives CASSLVSAGRETQYF.

This clone showed up just a few times. The CDR3 DNA follows: TGTGCCAGCAGCGGGCCCGGGGACTATGGCTACACCTTC. It yields the protein CASSGPGDYGYTF. The chain employs TRBV9 and TRBJ1-2; D is unclear. V lost 3 bases and J lost 3, with 9 bases in between. The germline gives CDR1 SGDLS, CDR2 YYNGEE. The CDR3 has 13 residues. Variable domain in full (rest from reference TRBV9 and TRBJ1-2): DSGVTQTPKHLITATGQRVTLRCSPRSGDLSVYWYQQSLDQGLQFLIQYYNGEERAKGNILERFSAQQFPDLHSELNLSSLELGDSALYFCASSGPGDYGYTFGSGTRLTVV.

The chain has TRBV11-3 and TRBJ1-2; 9 bases map to TRBD1. The CDR3 has 14 residues. CDR1 SGHNT and CDR2 YENEEA come from the germline V gene. With V trimmed by 5 bases and J by 2 bases, 3 bases remained unmatched. This CDR3 reads CASSPGTGNYGYTF. The CDR3 bases are TGTGCCAGCAGCCCAGGGACAGGGAACTATGGCTACACCTTC.

This clone was observed once. V gene TRBV12-3 or TRBV12-4 combines with J gene TRBJ2-7; TRBD1 might be the D (5 bases). The V gene lost 6 bases and the J gene lost 3 bases, with 12 bases spanning the gap. This CDR3 contains 13 residues. CDR3 DNA sequence: TGTGCCAGCAGACCAACAGGAGACTACGAGCAGTACTTC. Its translation is CASRPTGDYEQYF.